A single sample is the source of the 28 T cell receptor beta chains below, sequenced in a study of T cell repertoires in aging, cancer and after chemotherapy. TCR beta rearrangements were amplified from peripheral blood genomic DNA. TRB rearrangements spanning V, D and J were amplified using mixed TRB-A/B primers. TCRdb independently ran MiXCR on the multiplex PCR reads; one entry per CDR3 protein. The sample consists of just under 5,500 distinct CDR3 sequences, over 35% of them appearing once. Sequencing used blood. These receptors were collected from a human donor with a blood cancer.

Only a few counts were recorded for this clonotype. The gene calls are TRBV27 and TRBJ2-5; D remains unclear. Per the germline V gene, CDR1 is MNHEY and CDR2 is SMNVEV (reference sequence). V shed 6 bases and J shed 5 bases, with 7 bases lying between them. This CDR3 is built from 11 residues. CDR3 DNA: TGTGCCAGCAGGAATGTGGAGACCCAGTACTTC. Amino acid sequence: CASRNVETQYF.

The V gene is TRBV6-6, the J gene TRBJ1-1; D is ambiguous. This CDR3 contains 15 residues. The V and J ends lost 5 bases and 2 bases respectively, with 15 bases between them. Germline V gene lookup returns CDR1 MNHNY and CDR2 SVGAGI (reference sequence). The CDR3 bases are TGTGCCAGCAGTGAAGAAACGGGGTATAACACTGAAGCTTTCTTT. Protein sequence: CASSEETGYNTEAFF.

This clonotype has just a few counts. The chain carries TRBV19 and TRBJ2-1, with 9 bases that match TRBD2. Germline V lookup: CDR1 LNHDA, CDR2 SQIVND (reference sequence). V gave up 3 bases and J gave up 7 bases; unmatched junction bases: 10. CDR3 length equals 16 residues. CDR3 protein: CASSIRRGGGPNEQFF. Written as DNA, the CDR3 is TGTGCCAGTAGTATCCGGCGGGGGGGTGGACCAAATGAGCAGTTCTTC.

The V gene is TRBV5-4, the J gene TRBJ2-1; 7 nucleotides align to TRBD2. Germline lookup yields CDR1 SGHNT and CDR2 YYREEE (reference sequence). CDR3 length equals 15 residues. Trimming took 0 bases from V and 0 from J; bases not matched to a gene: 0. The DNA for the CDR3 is TGTGCCAGCAGCTTGGGCGGGAGCTCCTACAATGAGCAGTTCTTC. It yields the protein CASSLGGSSYNEQFF.

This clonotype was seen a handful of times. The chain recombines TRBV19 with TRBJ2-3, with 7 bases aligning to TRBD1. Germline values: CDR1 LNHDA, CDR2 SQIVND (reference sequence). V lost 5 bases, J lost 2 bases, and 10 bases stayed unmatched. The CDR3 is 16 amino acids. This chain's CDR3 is CASSLGQTVLTDTQYF. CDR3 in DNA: TGTGCCAGTAGTTTGGGACAGACAGTACTCACAGATACGCAGTATTTT.

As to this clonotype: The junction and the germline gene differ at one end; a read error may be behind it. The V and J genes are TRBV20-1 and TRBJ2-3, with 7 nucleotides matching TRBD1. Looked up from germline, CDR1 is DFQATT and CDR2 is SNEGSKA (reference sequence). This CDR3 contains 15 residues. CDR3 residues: CSARYRRQGTDTQYF. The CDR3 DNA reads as TGCAGTGCTAGATACCGAAGACAGGGCACCGATACGCAGTATTTT.

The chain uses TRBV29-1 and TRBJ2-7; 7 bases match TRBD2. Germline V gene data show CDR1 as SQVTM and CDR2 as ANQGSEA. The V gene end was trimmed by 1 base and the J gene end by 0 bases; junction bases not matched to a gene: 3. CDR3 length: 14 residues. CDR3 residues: CSVEGLASSYEQYF. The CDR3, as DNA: TGCAGCGTTGAAGGACTAGCTTCCTCCTACGAGCAGTACTTC.

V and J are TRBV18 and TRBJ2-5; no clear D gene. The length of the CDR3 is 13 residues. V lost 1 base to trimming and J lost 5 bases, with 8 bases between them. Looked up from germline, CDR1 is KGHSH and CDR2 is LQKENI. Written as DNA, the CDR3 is TGTGCCAGCTCACCACTGGGCGACGAGACCCAGTACTTC. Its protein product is CASSPLGDETQYF.

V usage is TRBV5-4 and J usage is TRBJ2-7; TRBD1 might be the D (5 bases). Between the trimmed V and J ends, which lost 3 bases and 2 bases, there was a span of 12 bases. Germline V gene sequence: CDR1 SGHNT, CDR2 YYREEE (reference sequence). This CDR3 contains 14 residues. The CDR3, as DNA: TGTGCCAGCAGCTCACCAACAGGCCCCTACGAGCAGTACTTC. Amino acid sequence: CASSSPTGPYEQYF.

Written as DNA, the CDR3 is TGTGCCAGCGAGCGAACGGGGGGATTCACAGATACGCAGTATTTT. This encodes CASERTGGFTDTQYF. The rearrangement joins TRBV5-4 to TRBJ2-3; 7 nucleotides align to TRBD2. CDR1 and CDR2 from the germline V gene are SGHNT and YYREEE (reference sequence). J was trimmed by 2 bases and V by 7 bases; bases with no gene match: 10. The CDR3 sequence is 15 residues long.

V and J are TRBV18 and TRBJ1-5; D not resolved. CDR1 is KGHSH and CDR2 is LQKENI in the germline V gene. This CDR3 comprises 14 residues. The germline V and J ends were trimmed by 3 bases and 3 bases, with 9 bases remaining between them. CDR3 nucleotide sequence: TGTGCCAGCTCACCCTTTCGGTCCAATCAGCCCCAGCATTTT. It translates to CASSPFRSNQPQHF.

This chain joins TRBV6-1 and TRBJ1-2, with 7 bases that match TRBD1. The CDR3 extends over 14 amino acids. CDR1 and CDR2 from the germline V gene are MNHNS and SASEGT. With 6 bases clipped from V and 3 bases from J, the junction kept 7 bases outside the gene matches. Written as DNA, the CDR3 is TGTGCCAGCAGCAATTACAGGGGAGACTATGGCTACACCTTC. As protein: CASSNYRGDYGYTF.

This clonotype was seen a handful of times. The CDR3 reads CSVGSATPNYGYTF. The DNA of the CDR3 is TGCAGCGTTGGTTCCGCGACTCCTAACTATGGCTACACCTTC. V and J are TRBV29-1 and TRBJ1-2; no definite D call. V was trimmed by 4 bases and J by 0 bases, leaving 12 bases between them. The CDR3 runs to 14 residues. Germline-derived CDR1 and CDR2 are SQVTM and ANQGSEA.

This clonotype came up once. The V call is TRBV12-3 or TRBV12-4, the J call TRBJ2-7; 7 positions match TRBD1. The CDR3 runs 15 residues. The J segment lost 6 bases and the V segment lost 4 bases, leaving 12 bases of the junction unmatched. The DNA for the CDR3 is TGTGCCAGCAGTTCCAGACAGGGTGGAAACGGCGAGCAGTACTTC. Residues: CASSSRQGGNGEQYF.

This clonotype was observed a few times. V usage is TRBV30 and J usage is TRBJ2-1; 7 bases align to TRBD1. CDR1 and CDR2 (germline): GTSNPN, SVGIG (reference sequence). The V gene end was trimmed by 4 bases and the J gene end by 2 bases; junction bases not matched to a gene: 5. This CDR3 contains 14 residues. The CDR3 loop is CAWIGQGAYNEQFF. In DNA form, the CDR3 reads TGTGCCTGGATTGGGCAGGGGGCCTACAATGAGCAGTTCTTC.

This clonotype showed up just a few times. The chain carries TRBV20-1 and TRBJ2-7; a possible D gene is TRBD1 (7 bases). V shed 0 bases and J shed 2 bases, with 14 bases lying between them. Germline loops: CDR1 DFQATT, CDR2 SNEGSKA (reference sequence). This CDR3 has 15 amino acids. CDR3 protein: CSARDRGRGAYEQYF. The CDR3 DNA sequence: TGCAGTGCTAGAGATCGGGGCAGGGGGGCCTACGAGCAGTACTTC.

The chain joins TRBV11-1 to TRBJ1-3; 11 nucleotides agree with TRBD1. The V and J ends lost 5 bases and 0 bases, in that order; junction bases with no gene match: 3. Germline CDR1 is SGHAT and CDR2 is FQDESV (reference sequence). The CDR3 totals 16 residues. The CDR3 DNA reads TGTGCCAGCAGCCACGGGACAGGGGGCTCTGGAAACACCATATATTTT. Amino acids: CASSHGTGGSGNTIYF.

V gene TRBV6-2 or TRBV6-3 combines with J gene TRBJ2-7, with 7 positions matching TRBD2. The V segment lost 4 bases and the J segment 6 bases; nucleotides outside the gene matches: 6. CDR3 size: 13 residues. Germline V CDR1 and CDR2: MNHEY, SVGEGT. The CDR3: CASSWGGWLEQYF. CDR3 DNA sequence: TGTGCCAGCAGTTGGGGGGGATGGCTCGAGCAGTACTTC.

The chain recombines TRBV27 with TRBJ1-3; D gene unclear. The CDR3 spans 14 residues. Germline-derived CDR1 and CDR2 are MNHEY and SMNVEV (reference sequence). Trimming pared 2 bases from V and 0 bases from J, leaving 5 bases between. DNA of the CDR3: TGTGCCAGCAGTTTAAGTACCTCTGGAAACACCATATATTTT. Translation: CASSLSTSGNTIYF.

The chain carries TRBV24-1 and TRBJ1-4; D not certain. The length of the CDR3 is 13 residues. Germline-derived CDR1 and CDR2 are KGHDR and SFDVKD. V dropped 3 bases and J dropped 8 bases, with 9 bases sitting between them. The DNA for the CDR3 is TGTGCCACCAGTGATCGTGGAGTGGAAAAACTGTTTTTT. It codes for CATSDRGVEKLFF.

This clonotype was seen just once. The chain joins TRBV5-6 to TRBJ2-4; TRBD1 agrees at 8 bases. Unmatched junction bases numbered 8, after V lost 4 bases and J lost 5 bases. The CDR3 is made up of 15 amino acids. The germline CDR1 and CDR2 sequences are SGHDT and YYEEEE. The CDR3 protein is CASSHLTGDENIQYF. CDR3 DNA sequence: TGTGCCAGCAGCCACCTGACAGGGGACGAAAACATTCAGTACTTC. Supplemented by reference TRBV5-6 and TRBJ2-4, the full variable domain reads DAGVTQSPTHLIKTRGQQVTLRCSPKSGHDTVSWYQQALGQGPQFIFQYYEEEERQRGNFPDRFSGHQFPNYSSELNVNALLLGDSALYLCASSHLTGDENIQYFGAGTRLSVL.

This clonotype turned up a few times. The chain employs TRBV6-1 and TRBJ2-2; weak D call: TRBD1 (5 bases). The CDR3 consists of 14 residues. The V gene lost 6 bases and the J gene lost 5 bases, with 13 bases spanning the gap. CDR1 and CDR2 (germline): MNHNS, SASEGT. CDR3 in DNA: TGTGCCAGCAGCGTAGGGGTTGGTACCGGGGAGCTGTTTTTT. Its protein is CASSVGVGTGELFF.

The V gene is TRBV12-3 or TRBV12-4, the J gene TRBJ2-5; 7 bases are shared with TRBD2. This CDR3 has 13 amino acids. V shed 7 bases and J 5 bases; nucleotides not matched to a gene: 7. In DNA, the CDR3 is TGTGCCAGCACCACGACTAGCCGGGAGACCCAGTACTTC. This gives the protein CASTTTSRETQYF.

DNA for the CDR3: TGTGCCAGCTCACCACCAGCTACCGTTGAGACCCAGTACTTC. Protein sequence: CASSPPATVETQYF. This chain uses TRBV18 with TRBJ2-5, with D unclear. CDR1 is KGHSH, CDR2 LQKENI, per germline. CDR3 size: 14 residues. The V end lost 0 bases, the J end lost 5 bases, and 10 bases lay between the germline ends.

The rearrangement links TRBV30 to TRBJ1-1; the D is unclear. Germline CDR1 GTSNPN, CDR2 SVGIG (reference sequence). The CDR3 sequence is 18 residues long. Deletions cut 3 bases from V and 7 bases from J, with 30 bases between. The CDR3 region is CAWSTSGFGRLRQGEAFF. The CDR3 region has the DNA TGTGCCTGGAGCACCAGCGGTTTCGGGCGACTTCGGCAAGGTGAAGCTTTCTTT.

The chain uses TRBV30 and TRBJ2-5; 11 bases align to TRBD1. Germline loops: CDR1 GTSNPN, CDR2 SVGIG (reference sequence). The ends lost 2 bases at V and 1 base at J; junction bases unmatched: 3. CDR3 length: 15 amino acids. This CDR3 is CAWSSGQGVQETQYF. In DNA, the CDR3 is TGTGCCTGGAGTTCGGGACAGGGGGTCCAAGAGACCCAGTACTTC.

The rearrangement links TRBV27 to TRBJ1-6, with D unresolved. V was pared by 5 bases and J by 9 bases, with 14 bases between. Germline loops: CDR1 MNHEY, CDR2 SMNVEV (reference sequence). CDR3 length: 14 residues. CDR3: CASSPREGISPLHF. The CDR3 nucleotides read TGTGCCAGCAGTCCGAGGGAGGGTATTTCACCCCTCCACTTT.

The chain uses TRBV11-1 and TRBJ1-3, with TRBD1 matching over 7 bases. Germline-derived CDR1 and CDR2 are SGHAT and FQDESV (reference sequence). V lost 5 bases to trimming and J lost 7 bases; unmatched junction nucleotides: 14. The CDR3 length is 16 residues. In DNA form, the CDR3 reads TGTGCCAGCAGCAGGAGGGGGACAGTAAGATGGAACACCATATATTTT. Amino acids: CASSRRGTVRWNTIYF.